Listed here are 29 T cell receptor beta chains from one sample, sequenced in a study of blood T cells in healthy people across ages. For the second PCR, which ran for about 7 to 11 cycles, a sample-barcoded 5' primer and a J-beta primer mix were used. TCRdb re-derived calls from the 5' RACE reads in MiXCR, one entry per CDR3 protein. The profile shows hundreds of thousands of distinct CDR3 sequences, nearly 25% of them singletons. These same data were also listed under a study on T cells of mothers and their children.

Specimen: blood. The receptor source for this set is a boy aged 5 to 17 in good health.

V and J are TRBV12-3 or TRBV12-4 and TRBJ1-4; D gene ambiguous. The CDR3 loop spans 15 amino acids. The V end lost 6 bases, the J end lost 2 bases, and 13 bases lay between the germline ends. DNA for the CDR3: TGTGCCAGCAGCCAAACTACTGATACTAATGAAAAACTGTTTTTT. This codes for CASSQTTDTNEKLFF.

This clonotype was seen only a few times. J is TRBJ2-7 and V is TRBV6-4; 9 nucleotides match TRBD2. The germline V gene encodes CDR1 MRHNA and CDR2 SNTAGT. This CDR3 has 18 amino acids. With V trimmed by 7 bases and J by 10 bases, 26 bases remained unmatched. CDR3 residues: CASIPRADSGGPLRTQYF. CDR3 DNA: TGTGCCAGCATTCCCAGGGCGGATAGCGGGGGACCCCTGAGAACCCAGTACTTC.

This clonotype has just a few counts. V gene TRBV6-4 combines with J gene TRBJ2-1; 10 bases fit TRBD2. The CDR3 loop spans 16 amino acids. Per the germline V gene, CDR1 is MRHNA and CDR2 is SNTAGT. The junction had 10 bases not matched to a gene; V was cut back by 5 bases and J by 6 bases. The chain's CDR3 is CASSYDPLAGANEQFF. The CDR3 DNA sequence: TGTGCCAGCAGTTACGACCCCCTAGCGGGAGCCAATGAGCAGTTCTTC.

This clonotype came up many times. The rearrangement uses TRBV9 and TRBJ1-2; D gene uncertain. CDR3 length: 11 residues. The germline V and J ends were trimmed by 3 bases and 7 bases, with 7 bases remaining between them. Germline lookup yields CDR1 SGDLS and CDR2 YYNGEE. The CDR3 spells CASSGPRGYTF. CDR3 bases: TGTGCCAGCAGCGGACCGCGTGGCTACACCTTC.

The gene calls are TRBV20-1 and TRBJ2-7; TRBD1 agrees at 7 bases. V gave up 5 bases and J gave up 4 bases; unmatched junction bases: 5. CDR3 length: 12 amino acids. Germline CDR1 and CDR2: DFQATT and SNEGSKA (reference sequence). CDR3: CSAPDRTYEQYF. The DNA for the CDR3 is TGCAGTGCTCCGGACAGGACTTACGAGCAGTACTTC.

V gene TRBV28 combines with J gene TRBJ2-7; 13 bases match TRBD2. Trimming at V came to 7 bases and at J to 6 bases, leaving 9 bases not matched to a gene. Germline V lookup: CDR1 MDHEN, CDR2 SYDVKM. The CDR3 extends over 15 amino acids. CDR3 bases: TGTGCCAGCATTCAACCGGGACTAGCGGGAAGCGAGCAGTACTTC. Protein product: CASIQPGLAGSEQYF.

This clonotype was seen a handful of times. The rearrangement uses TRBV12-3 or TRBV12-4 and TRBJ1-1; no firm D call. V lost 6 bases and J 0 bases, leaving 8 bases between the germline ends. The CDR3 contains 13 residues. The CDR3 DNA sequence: TGTGCCAGCAGAGACATGGTGAACACTGAAGCTTTCTTT. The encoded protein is CASRDMVNTEAFF.

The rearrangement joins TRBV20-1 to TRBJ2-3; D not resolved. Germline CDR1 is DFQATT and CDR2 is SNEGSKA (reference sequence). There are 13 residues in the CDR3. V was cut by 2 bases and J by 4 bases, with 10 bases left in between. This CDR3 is CSARTVTSDTQYF. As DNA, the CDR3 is TGCAGTGCTAGAACAGTAACGTCAGATACGCAGTATTTT.

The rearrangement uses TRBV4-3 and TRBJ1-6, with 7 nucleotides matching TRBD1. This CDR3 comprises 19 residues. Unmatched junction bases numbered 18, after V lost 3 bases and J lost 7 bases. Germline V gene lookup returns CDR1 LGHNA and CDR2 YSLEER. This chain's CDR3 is CASSQGGVLTGFWNSPLHF. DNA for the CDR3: TGCGCCAGCAGCCAGGGGGGGGTCTTGACAGGGTTCTGGAATTCACCCCTCCACTTT.

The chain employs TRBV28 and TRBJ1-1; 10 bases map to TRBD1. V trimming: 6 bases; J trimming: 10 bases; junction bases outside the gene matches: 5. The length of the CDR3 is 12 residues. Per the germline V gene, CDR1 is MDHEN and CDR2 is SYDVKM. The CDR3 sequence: CASSPDRGRAFF. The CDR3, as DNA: TGTGCCAGCAGCCCAGACAGGGGGCGAGCTTTCTTT. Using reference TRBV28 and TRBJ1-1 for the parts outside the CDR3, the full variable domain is DVKVTQSSRYLVKRTGEKVFLECVQDMDHENMFWYRQDPGLGLRLIYFSYDVKMKEKGDIPEGYSVSREKKERFSLILESASTNQTSMYLCASSPDRGRAFFGQGTRLTVV.

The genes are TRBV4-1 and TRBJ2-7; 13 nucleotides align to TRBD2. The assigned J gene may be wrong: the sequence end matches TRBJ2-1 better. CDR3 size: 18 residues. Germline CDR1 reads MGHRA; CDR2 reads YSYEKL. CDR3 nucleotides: TGCGCCAGCAGGCCGGGACTAGCGGGACGTGGGAGCTACAATGAGCAGTTCTTC. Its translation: CASRPGLAGRGSYNEQFF.

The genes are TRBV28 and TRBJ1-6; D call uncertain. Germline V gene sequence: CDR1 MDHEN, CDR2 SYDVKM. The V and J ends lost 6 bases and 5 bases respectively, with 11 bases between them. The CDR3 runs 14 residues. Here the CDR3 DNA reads TGTGCCAGCAGCTGGCCGATGAATAATTCACCCCTCCACTTT. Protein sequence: CASSWPMNNSPLHF.

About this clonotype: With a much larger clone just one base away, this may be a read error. Here the CDR3 reads CASSPTDNEQSF. CDR3 in DNA: TGTGCCAGCAGCCCCACTGACAATGAGCAGTCCTTC. The chain recombines TRBV28 with TRBJ2-1; no reliable D call. This CDR3 contains 12 residues. The germline V gene has CDR1 MDHEN and CDR2 SYDVKM. The variable domain in full, completed from reference TRBV28 and TRBJ2-1, reads DVKVTQSSRYLVKRTGEKVFLECVQDMDHENMFWYRQDPGLGLRLIYFSYDVKMKEKGDIPEGYSVSREKKERFSLILESASTNQTSMYLCASSPTDNEQSFGPGTRLTVL.

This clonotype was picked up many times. CDR3 loop: CVARTGGDEKLFF. The CDR3 coding sequence is TGTGTCGCGAGGACAGGGGGGGATGAAAAACTGTTTTTT. This rearrangement joins TRBV7-6 to TRBJ1-4; 10 positions match TRBD1. The CDR3 runs 13 residues. Germline CDR1 reads SGHVS; CDR2 reads FNYEAQ.

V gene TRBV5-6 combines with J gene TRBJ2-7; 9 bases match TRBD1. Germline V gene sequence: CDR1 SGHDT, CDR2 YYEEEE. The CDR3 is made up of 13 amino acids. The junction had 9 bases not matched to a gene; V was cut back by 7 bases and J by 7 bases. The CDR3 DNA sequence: TGTGCCAGCCAATTACAGGGGGCGTGGGAGCAGTACTTC. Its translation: CASQLQGAWEQYF.

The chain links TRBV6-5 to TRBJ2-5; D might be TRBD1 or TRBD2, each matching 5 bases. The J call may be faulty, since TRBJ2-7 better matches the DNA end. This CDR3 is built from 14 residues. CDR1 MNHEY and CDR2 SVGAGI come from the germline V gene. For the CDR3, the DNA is TGTGCCAGCAGTGGCCTTCGGGGCACCTACGAGCAGTACTTC. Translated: CASSGLRGTYEQYF.

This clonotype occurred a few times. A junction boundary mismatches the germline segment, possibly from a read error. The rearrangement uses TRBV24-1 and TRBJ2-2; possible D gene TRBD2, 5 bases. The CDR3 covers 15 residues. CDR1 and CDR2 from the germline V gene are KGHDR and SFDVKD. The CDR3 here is CATSDSASHTGELLF. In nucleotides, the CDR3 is TGTGCCACCAGTGATTCGGCCTCACACACCGGGGAGCTGCTTTTT.

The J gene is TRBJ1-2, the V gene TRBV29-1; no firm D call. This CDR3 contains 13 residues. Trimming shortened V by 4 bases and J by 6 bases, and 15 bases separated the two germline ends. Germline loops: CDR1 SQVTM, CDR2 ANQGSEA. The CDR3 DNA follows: TGCAGCGTTGTTTCCTTCCGGGGAGATGGCTACACCTTC. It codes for CSVVSFRGDGYTF.

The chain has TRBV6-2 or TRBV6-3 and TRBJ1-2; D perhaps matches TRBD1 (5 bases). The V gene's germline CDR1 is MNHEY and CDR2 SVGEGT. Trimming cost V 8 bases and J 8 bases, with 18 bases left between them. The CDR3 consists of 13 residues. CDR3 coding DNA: TGTGCCAGCGCACCGGGGCCTAATTTAGGCTACACCTTC. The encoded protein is CASAPGPNLGYTF.

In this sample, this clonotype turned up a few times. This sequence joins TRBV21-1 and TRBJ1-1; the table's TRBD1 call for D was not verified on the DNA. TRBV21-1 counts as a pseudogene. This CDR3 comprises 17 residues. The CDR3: CASSKMERDRAGSEAFF. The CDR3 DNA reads TGTGCCAGCAGCAAAATGGAGCGGGACAGGGCGGGATCTGAAGCTTTCTTT.

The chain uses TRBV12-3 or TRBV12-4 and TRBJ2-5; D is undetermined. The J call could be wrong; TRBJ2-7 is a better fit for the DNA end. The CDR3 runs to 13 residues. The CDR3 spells CASRAGQENEQYF. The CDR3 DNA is TGTGCCAGCAGGGCCGGGCAGGAAAACGAGCAGTACTTC.

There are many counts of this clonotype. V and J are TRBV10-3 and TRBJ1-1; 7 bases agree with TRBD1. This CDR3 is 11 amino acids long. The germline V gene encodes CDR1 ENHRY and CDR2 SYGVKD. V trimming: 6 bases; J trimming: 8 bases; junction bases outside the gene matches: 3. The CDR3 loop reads CAIRETGEAFF. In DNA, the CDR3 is TGTGCCATCAGGGAGACAGGGGAAGCTTTCTTT.

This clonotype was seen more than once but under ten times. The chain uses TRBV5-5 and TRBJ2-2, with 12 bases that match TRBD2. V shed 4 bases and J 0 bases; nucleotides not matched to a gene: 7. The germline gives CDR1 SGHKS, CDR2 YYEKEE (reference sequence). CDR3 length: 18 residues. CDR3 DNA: TGTGCCAGCAGCCCCTCGGGGACTAGCGGGTCGAACACCGGGGAGCTGTTTTTT. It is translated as CASSPSGTSGSNTGELFF.

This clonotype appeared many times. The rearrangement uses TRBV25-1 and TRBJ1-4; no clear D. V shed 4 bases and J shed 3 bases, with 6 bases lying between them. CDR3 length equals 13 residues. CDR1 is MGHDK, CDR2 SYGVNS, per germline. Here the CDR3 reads CASSGWANEKLFF. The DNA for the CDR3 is TGTGCCAGCAGTGGGTGGGCTAATGAAAAACTGTTTTTT.

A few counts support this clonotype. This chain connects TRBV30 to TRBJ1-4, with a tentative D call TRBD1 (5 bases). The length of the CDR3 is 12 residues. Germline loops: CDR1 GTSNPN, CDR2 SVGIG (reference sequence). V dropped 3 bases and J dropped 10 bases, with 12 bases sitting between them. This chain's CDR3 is CAWSGAKGKLFF. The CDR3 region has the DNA TGTGCCTGGAGCGGGGCGAAGGGAAAACTGTTTTTT.

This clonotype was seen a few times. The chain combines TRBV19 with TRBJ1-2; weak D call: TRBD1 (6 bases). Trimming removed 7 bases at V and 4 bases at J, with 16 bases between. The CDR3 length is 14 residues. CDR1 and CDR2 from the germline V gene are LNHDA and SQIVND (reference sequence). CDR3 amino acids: CASTLGQQGYGYTF. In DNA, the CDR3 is TGTGCCAGTACTCTGGGCCAACAGGGCTATGGCTACACCTTC. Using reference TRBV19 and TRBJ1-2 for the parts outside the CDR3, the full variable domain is DGGITQSPKYLFRKEGQNVTLSCEQNLNHDAMYWYRQDPGQGLRLIYYSQIVNDFQKGDIAEGYSVSREKKESFPLTVTSAQKNPTAFYLCASTLGQQGYGYTFGSGTRLTVV.

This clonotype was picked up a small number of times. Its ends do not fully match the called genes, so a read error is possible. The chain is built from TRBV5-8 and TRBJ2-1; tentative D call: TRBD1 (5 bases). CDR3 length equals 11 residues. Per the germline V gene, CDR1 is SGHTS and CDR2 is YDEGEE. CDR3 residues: CASSPWTRNNF. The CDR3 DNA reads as TGTGCCAGCAGCCCCTGGACACGAAACAACTTC.

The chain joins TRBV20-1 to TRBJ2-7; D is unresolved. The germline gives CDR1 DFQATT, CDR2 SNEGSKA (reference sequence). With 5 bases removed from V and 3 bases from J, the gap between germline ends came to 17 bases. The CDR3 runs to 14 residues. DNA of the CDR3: TGCAGTGCTGGATCTCAGACGCTCAGCTACGAGCAGTACTTC. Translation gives CSAGSQTLSYEQYF.

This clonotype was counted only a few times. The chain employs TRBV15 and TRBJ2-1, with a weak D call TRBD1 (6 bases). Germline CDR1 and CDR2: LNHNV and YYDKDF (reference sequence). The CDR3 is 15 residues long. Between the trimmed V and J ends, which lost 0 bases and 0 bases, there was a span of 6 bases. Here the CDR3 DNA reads TGTGCCACCAGCAGAGAAGGGGGCTCCTACAATGAGCAGTTCTTC. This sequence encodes CATSREGGSYNEQFF.